The table lists the clone carrying this T cell receptor beta chain with a few counts. The antigen is undetermined. Germline lookup yields CDR1 LGHNA and CDR2 YSLEER. V was pared by 1 base and J by 5 bases, with 9 bases between. The CDR3 loop spans 13 amino acids. The record originates from a study of T cells in Graves' hyperthyroidism and ophthalmopathy. As for the study in general: Peripheral blood was taken when the disease was first diagnosed, before any treatment began. Study findings and constraints: Ophthalmopathy was separated from stable hyperthyroidism by a 13 V-J model.

Template material for amplifying TCR beta CDR3 regions consisted of RNA transcripts. Using the HTBI primer set, a first-round RT-PCR was run on the TCR CDR3. Each CDR3 protein gets one entry after TCRdb re-called the multiplex PCR reads with MiXCR. The data contain roughly 580,000 distinct CDR3 sequences, approximately 13% of them seen just once; the ten biggest clones take up 5% to 7%. This chain joins TRBV4-3 and TRBJ2-7; D is unresolved. This receptor was identified in a woman younger than 45 with Graves' hyperthyroidism that later progressed to Graves' ophthalmopathy. The sequencing sample was made of blood. CDR3 DNA: TGCGCCAGCAGCCAAGGGCAGGTTAACGAGCAGTACTTC. Translated: CASSQGQVNEQYF.